The 9 T cell receptor beta chains presented below share a single source sample, sequenced in a study of blood T cell repertoires in COVID-19. TCRdb's table, derived via immunoSEQ multiplex PCR, lists solely in-frame clones and lacks some. The repertoire holds roughly 200,000 clones, with just under 90% as singletons. The sample was PBMCs or T cells enriched from blood (not recorded which). Source of these receptors: a man under 40 who had recovered from COVID-19.

This chain joins TRBV7-2 and TRBJ2-4, with 11 bases that match TRBD1. Trimming took 1 base from V and 3 from J; bases not matched to a gene: 5. CDR1 is SGHTA and CDR2 is FQGNSA in the germline V gene. There are 17 residues in the CDR3. In nucleotides, the CDR3 is TGTGCCAGCAGCTTAGGCGTGGGGACAGGGGGCAAAAACATTCAGTACTTC. It specifies CASSLGVGTGGKNIQYF.

The gene calls are TRBV5-6 and TRBJ2-7, with 7 bases that match TRBD1. The CDR3 totals 13 residues. Germline CDR1 reads SGHDT; CDR2 reads YYEEEE. The V segment lost 4 bases and the J segment 2 bases; nucleotides outside the gene matches: 3. CDR3 loop: CASSPTGAYEQYF. The CDR3 DNA is TGTGCCAGCAGCCCTACAGGGGCCTACGAGCAGTACTTC. The full variable domain, with the rest looked up from reference TRBV5-6 and TRBJ2-7, is DAGVTQSPTHLIKTRGQQVTLRCSPKSGHDTVSWYQQALGQGPQFIFQYYEEEERQRGNFPDRFSGHQFPNYSSELNVNALLLGDSALYLCASSPTGAYEQYFGPGTRLTVT.

This clone occurred once. The rearrangement uses TRBV6-5 and TRBJ1-5, with 10 positions matching TRBD1. Per germline, CDR1 MNHEY and CDR2 SVGAGI. The trim removed 6 bases at V and 7 bases at J, leaving 6 bases unmatched. The CDR3 sequence is 14 residues long. CDR3 amino acids: CASSPTGGRQPQHF. As DNA, the CDR3 is TGTGCCAGCAGCCCGACAGGGGGCAGGCAGCCCCAGCATTTT.

V usage is TRBV6-2 or TRBV6-3 and J usage is TRBJ2-7, with unresolved D. Germline V gene lookup returns CDR1 MNHEY and CDR2 SVGEGT. The CDR3 runs 13 residues. V was clipped by 2 bases and J by 3 bases, with 8 bases between them. This CDR3 reads CASSYPGRYEQYF. CDR3 DNA sequence: TGTGCCAGCAGTTACCCAGGCCGCTACGAGCAGTACTTC.

This clone was seen just once. V and J are TRBV9 and TRBJ2-3; 7 nucleotides align to TRBD2. Germline V gene lookup returns CDR1 SGDLS and CDR2 YYNGEE. The CDR3 covers 16 residues. Trimming cost V 0 bases and J 4 bases; bases outside gene matches: 8. DNA of the CDR3: TGTGCCAGCAGCGTAGCGGCGAGCGGGGTCCCAGATACGCAGTATTTT. Translating gives CASSVAASGVPDTQYF.

This clone was seen only once. The rearrangement joins TRBV6-6 to TRBJ1-5, with 9 bases identical to TRBD1. CDR1 and CDR2 (germline): MNHNY, SVGAGI (reference sequence). This CDR3 comprises 15 residues. V shed 4 bases, J shed 4 bases, and the junction held 5 bases outside the gene matches. The CDR3 DNA follows: TGTGCCAGCAGTTTACGGGACAGGGATAATCAGCCCCAGCATTTT. Its protein product is CASSLRDRDNQPQHF.

CDR3 coding DNA: TGCGCCAGCAGAGACTCCGGGACAGGTGAAAAACTGTTTTTT. Its translation: CASRDSGTGEKLFF. The chain uses TRBV10-2 and TRBJ1-4; TRBD1 aligns across 8 bases. Germline-derived CDR1 and CDR2 are WSHSY and SAAADI. There are 14 residues in the CDR3. The ends lost 6 bases at V and 7 bases at J; junction bases unmatched: 7.

This chain uses TRBV24-1 with TRBJ2-3; D is perhaps TRBD2 (6 bases). Trimming stripped 2 bases from V and 6 bases from J, with 23 bases between. Germline-derived CDR1 and CDR2 are KGHDR and SFDVKD. The CDR3 has 18 residues. This CDR3 is CATSDSQAVGGNTDTQYF. CDR3 nucleotides: TGTGCCACCAGTGATTCCCAGGCAGTGGGGGGTAATACGGATACGCAGTATTTT.

V is TRBV9 and J is TRBJ1-2; TRBD1 agrees at 7 bases. J lost 6 bases, V lost 3 bases, and 11 bases had no gene match. The CDR3 sequence is 15 residues long. The germline V gene encodes CDR1 SGDLS and CDR2 YYNGEE. The CDR3 region is CASSAGQRGVDGYTF. The CDR3 DNA sequence: TGTGCCAGCAGCGCGGGACAGAGAGGGGTCGATGGCTACACCTTC.